The 20 T cell receptor beta chains in this list originate from one sample, sequenced in a study of T cell responses to AZD1222 COVID-19 vaccine. Assay: immunoSEQ multiplex PCR; the TCRdb copy retains only in-frame clones and omits some. The sample holds about 130,000 clones, over 85% seen once. The material sequenced was peripheral blood, taken 28 days after the second AZD1222 dose. The source of these receptors is an adult who received the AZD1222 COVID-19 vaccine.

This rearrangement joins TRBV12-3 or TRBV12-4 to TRBJ1-1; the match to TRBD1 covers 8 bases. This CDR3 comprises 11 residues. The V gene end was trimmed by 5 bases and the J gene end by 11 bases; junction bases not matched to a gene: 4. CDR3 in DNA: TGTGCCAGCAGTCCCGGGACAGGCGCTTTCTTT. Translated, it gives CASSPGTGAFF.

This rearrangement joins TRBV30 to TRBJ1-3; D is undetermined. Trimming cost V 5 bases and J 0 bases, with 8 bases left between them. This CDR3 comprises 13 residues. The V gene's germline CDR1 is GTSNPN and CDR2 SVGIG (reference sequence). Written as DNA, the CDR3 is TGTGCCTGGGAAGGGAGCTCTGGAAACACCATATATTTT. This gives the protein CAWEGSSGNTIYF.

Turning to this clone: The junction differs from germline at one of its ends, possibly a read error. V is TRBV7-7 and J is TRBJ2-5; TRBD1 is a possible D gene (5 bases). The CDR3 consists of 15 residues. Per germline, CDR1 SSHAT and CDR2 FNYEAQ (reference sequence). In DNA form, the CDR3 reads TGTGCTAGCAGCTTAGGGGTCGGCCGTGAAGAGACCCAGTACTTC. Protein: CASSLGVGREETQYF.

J is TRBJ2-2 and V is TRBV4-1, with D possibly TRBD1 on 6 matching bases. CDR3 length equals 14 residues. V lost 7 bases and J 4 bases, leaving 13 bases between the germline ends. Germline V CDR1 and CDR2: MGHRA, YSYEKL. The DNA for the CDR3 is TGCGCCAGCACCTATATGACAGGCACCGGGGAGCTGTTTTTT. Protein product: CASTYMTGTGELFF.

This sequence joins TRBV18 and TRBJ2-7; D is uncertain. The V end was cut by 5 bases, the J end by 5 bases, with 7 bases between. Germline CDR1 reads KGHSH; CDR2 reads LQKENI. The CDR3 sequence is 11 residues long. Written as DNA, the CDR3 is TGTGCCAGCTCAGAAAGGCACGAGCAGTACTTC. Protein: CASSERHEQYF.

The chain couples TRBV7-2 to TRBJ2-3, with D tentatively TRBD2 (5 bases). CDR1 is SGHTA and CDR2 is FQGNSA in the germline V gene. Trimming cost V 5 bases and J 1 base, with 16 bases left between them. The CDR3 covers 16 residues. The CDR3 DNA is TGTGCCAGCAGCCCGGAATCGGGGTGGGGCACAGATACGCAGTATTTT. This codes for CASSPESGWGTDTQYF.

The chain recombines TRBV6-2 or TRBV6-3 with TRBJ1-5; the match to TRBD1 covers 10 bases. CDR3 length equals 19 residues. After removal of 5 bases from V and 2 bases from J, the junction contained 15 bases not matched to a gene. The germline V gene encodes CDR1 MNHEY and CDR2 SVGEGT. In DNA form, the CDR3 reads TGTGCCAGCAGTCGGGGGGACAGGGGCGCCGGGGATGGCAATCAGCCCCAGCATTTT. This gives the protein CASSRGDRGAGDGNQPQHF.

The chain uses TRBV2 and TRBJ1-2; D not certain. Germline V gives CDR1 SNHLY, CDR2 FYNNEI. V gave up 3 bases and J gave up 4 bases, with 6 bases separating them. The CDR3 loop spans 12 amino acids. In DNA, the CDR3 is TGTGCCAGCAGTGACCAGAGCTATGGCTACACCTTC. It encodes CASSDQSYGYTF.

The V call is TRBV7-2, the J call TRBJ2-2; D possibly corresponds to TRBD1 (5 bases). CDR3 length: 16 residues. The V end was cut by 1 base, the J end by 2 bases, with 11 bases between. Germline CDR1 SGHTA, CDR2 FQGNSA. DNA of the CDR3: TGTGCCAGCAGCTTAGTAGGGGCATCCAACACCGGGGAGCTGTTTTTT. Translating gives CASSLVGASNTGELFF.

The chain is built from TRBV7-2 and TRBJ1-2; tentative D call: TRBD1 (5 bases). The CDR3 covers 15 residues. Germline-derived CDR1 and CDR2 are SGHTA and FQGNSA. V shed 1 base and J shed 4 bases, with 13 bases lying between them. As DNA, the CDR3 is TGTGCCAGCAGCTTAGGTCCAGGGCCGAGCTATGGCTACACCTTC. This sequence encodes CASSLGPGPSYGYTF.

Points on this clone: Other DNA sequences from this sample encode an identical CDR3 as well. The chain joins TRBV6-5 to TRBJ2-5; D not resolved. This CDR3 has 12 amino acids. CDR1 and CDR2 (germline): MNHEY, SVGAGI. Trimming stripped 2 bases from V and 2 bases from J, with 3 bases between. CDR3 nucleotides: TGTGCCAGCAGTTACGGGCAAGAGACCCAGTACTTC. Residues: CASSYGQETQYF.

V usage is TRBV29-1 and J usage is TRBJ1-5; 9 bases are shared with TRBD1. The CDR3 is made up of 16 amino acids. V lost 6 bases, J lost 1 base, and 10 bases stayed unmatched. The V gene's germline CDR1 is SQVTM and CDR2 ANQGSEA. CDR3 in DNA: TGCAGCGTCAGACTCAGACAGGGGGAAAGCAATCAGCCCCAGCATTTT. It is translated as CSVRLRQGESNQPQHF. The variable domain in full, completed from reference TRBV29-1 and TRBJ1-5, reads SAVISQKPSRDICQRGTSLTIQCQVDSQVTMMFWYRQQPGQSLTLIATANQGSEATYESGFVIDKFPISRPNLTFSTLTVSNMSPEDSSIYLCSVRLRQGESNQPQHFGDGTRLSIL.

V is TRBV11-3 and J is TRBJ2-2, with 7 nucleotides matching TRBD1. Trimming at V came to 5 bases and at J to 9 bases, leaving 3 bases not matched to a gene. The CDR3 has 12 amino acids. Germline V CDR1 and CDR2: SGHNT, YENEEA. This CDR3 is CASSTRGRELFF. CDR3 DNA: TGTGCCAGCAGCACGAGGGGGCGGGAGCTGTTTTTT.

The chain is built from TRBV28 and TRBJ1-5; D remains unclear. Per the germline V gene, CDR1 is MDHEN and CDR2 is SYDVKM. The CDR3 is made up of 13 amino acids. Trimming removed 4 bases from V and 6 bases from J, with 10 bases in between. CDR3 bases: TGTGCCAGCAGTTGGTTTTCTGGTCAGCCCCAGCATTTT. Residues: CASSWFSGQPQHF.

The rearrangement uses TRBV11-2 and TRBJ1-1; D is unclear. CDR1 and CDR2 from the germline V gene are SGHAT and FQNNGV. V gave up 7 bases and J gave up 0 bases, with 24 bases separating them. This CDR3 is 18 amino acids long. The DNA of the CDR3 is TGTGCCAGCACCGCCCGATATAGGGCTGGGCTTATGAACACTGAAGCTTTCTTT. The encoded protein is CASTARYRAGLMNTEAFF.

The J gene is TRBJ1-2, the V gene TRBV3-1 (or the pseudogene TRBV3-2), with 7 bases fitting TRBD1. The CDR3 spans 14 residues. The junction had 6 bases not matched to a gene; V was cut back by 1 base and J by 7 bases. CDR1 is LGHDT and CDR2 is YNNKEL in the germline V gene (reference sequence). The CDR3 sequence: CASSQGQGGLGYTF. The CDR3 DNA follows: TGTGCCAGCAGCCAAGGACAGGGTGGCCTTGGCTACACCTTC.

CDR3 amino acids: CASSHGTDPYEQYF. The CDR3 DNA sequence: TGCGCCAGCAGCCATGGGACAGACCCCTACGAGCAGTACTTC. The chain employs TRBV4-1 and TRBJ2-7; 7 nucleotides match TRBD1. V lost 3 bases and J lost 2; bases outside the gene matches: 4. CDR1 is MGHRA and CDR2 is YSYEKL in the germline V gene. The CDR3 runs 14 residues.

The J gene is TRBJ1-2, the V gene TRBV29-1; D uncertain. Germline V gene data show CDR1 as SQVTM and CDR2 as ANQGSEA. CDR3 length: 11 amino acids. Trimming pared 3 bases from V and 3 bases from J, leaving 5 bases between. Written as DNA, the CDR3 is TGCAGCGTTGAGGAGGACTATGGCTACACCTTC. Its translation: CSVEEDYGYTF.

This chain uses TRBV12-3 or TRBV12-4 with TRBJ1-2; D remains ambiguous. V lost 5 bases to trimming and J lost 5 bases, with 12 bases between them. The CDR3 runs 13 residues. The CDR3 sequence: CASSSELAYGYTF. CDR3 DNA sequence: TGTGCCAGCAGTAGTGAGCTCGCGTATGGCTACACCTTC.

The chain employs TRBV7-8 and TRBJ1-5, with 7 bases lining up with TRBD1. The CDR3 spans 15 residues. V shed 5 bases, J shed 7 bases, and the junction held 11 bases outside the gene matches. Germline V gives CDR1 SGHVS, CDR2 FQNEAQ. CDR3 in amino acids: CASSATGFQGQPQHF. CDR3 sequence (DNA): TGTGCCAGCAGCGCGACAGGGTTTCAGGGGCAGCCCCAGCATTTT.